A selection of T cell receptor beta chains follows, all from one sample in a study of cytomegalovirus exposure and HLA in healthy donors. Sequencing used immunoSEQ multiplex PCR; TCRdb keeps in-frame clones, though not all of them. The table lists about 74,000 clones, about 93% of them singletons. Sequencing was carried out using PBMCs. The origin of the receptors is a man between 18 and 35 years old in good health and CMV-seropositive. Each CDR3 is given with its conserved first and last residue. A D gene is named only where the DNA matches it firmly. Size is stated for part of the rows, as once, few or many counts, or as a class when the clone is expanded.

>TRBV5-1|TRBJ2-1|.|.
TGCGCCAGCAGCTTGGCCGCGATAAATGAGCAGTTCTTC
CASSLAAINEQFF
>TRBV5-1|TRBJ2-6|.|.
TGCGCCAGCAGCTTGGGCCCGGTCGCGGGGTCTGGGGCCAACGTCCTGACTTTC
CASSLGPVAGSGANVLTF
>TRBV29-1|TRBJ2-1|.|.
TGCAGCGTTGGCAACGAAGGGGCGGATAATGAGCAGTTCTTC
CSVGNEGADNEQFF
>TRBV18|TRBJ2-1|once|.
TGTGCCAGCTCACCCGGGACATCCCTCTCCTACAATGAGCAGTTCTTC
CASSPGTSLSYNEQFF
>TRBV7-2|TRBJ2-7|.|.
TGTGCCAGCAGCTTAGGCGCGGGACCTCAATCCTACGAGCAGTACTTC
CASSLGAGPQSYEQYF
>TRBV5-6|TRBJ2-1|once|.
TGTGCCAGCAGCCCTCCACACAGGGTCTATGAGCAGTTCTTC
CASSPPHRVYEQFF
>TRBV6-5|TRBJ1-2|.|.
TGTGCCAGCAGTTGGCGGGAGGGGGATGGCTACACCTTC
CASSWREGDGYTF
>TRBV7-3|TRBJ2-7|.|.
TGTGCCAGCAGCTTAAATGAGCTCTACGAGCAGTACTTC
CASSLNELYEQYF
>TRBV28|TRBJ2-5|once|.
TGTGCCAGCAGTCCTCGAGAGACCCAGTACTTC
CASSPRETQYF
>TRBV7-8|TRBJ1-1|once|.
TGTGCCAGCAGCTGGGGCAGCTTGAACACTGAAGCTTTCTTT
CASSWGSLNTEAFF
>TRBV12-5|TRBJ2-7|.|.
TGTGCTAGTGCCGATAGGGGACTCTTCCTGGGCGGGCAGTACTTC
CASADRGLFLGGQYF
>TRBV2|TRBJ2-2|few|TRBD2
TGTGCCAGCCGTCTGCGGGAGTTCGGGGAGCTGTTTTTT
CASRLREFGELFF
>TRBV30|TRBJ2-3|.|.
TGTGCCGCATATGATGGACAGTTACTCACAGATACGCAGTATTTT
CAAYDGQLLTDTQYF
>TRBV27|TRBJ1-2|.|TRBD1
TGTGCCAGCACCTTCACCGGGACAGGGGGTGGCTACACCTTC
CASTFTGTGGGYTF
>TRBV28|TRBJ1-1|.|.
TGTGCCAGCAGTATGTTGCGGGGAACGAACACTGAAGCTTTCTTT
CASSMLRGTNTEAFF
>TRBV19|TRBJ1-5|.|TRBD1
TGTGCCAGTACTTGGACAGGGTCCAATCAGCCCCAGCATTTT
CASTWTGSNQPQHF
>TRBV2|TRBJ1-4|.|TRBD1
TGTGCCAGCAGTGCTCGACAGGGAAAGAATGAAAAACTGTTTTTT
CASSARQGKNEKLFF
>TRBV9|TRBJ1-1|once|.
TGTGCCAGCAGCCCCTACGGGGAGGGGCACACTGAAGCTTTCTTT
CASSPYGEGHTEAFF
>TRBV6-1|TRBJ2-1|.|TRBD2
TGTGCCAGCAGTGGAGCGGGGGCCTTGAAAGAGCAGTTCTTC
CASSGAGALKEQFF
>TRBV13|TRBJ1-1|.|.
TGTGCCAGCAGCTTCCGGACAGATGAAGCTTTCTTT
CASSFRTDEAFF
>TRBV30|TRBJ2-6|.|.
TGTGCCTGGAGTGTTTGGGGCAGCCGCTCAGGAACTGGGGCCAACGTCCTGACTTTC
CAWSVWGSRSGTGANVLTF
>TRBV19|TRBJ2-2|.|.
TGTGCCAGTACAGGAACAGGGCATCGGACCGGGGAGCTGTTTTTT
CASTGTGHRTGELFF
>TRBV27|TRBJ2-6|.|.
TGTGCCAGCAGTTTAGGATCGGCAGGCCCGGGGGTCCTGACTTTC
CASSLGSAGPGVLTF
>TRBV10-3|TRBJ1-3|.|.
TGTGCCATCAGTGATGGAGGGTTCGGAAACACCATATATTTT
CAISDGGFGNTIYF
>TRBV4-1|TRBJ1-4|.|.
TGCGCCAGCAGCCCTGGGGGGGATCCGAAACTGTTTTTT
CASSPGGDPKLFF
>TRBV5-1|TRBJ2-7|once|.
TGCGCCAGCAGCTTTTCACAGGGAGACGAGCAGTACTTC
CASSFSQGDEQYF
>TRBV28|TRBJ1-4|.|TRBD1
TGTGCCAGCAGTCTCCTTGGTTTGGGCAGGGACAGTGAAAAACTGTTTTTT
CASSLLGLGRDSEKLFF
>TRBV5-8|TRBJ2-6|.|.
TGTGCCAGCAGCTCTTTCGCGATTACTCCTGGGGCCAACGTCCTGACTTTC
CASSSFAITPGANVLTF
>TRBV6-1|TRBJ2-1|.|TRBD2
TGTGCCAGTTTAGCGGGAGACATGAACAATGAGCAGTTCTTC
CASLAGDMNNEQFF
>TRBV6-5|TRBJ2-2|few|TRBD2
TGTGCCAGCAGTAGCGGGAGGGCGGAGACCGGGGAGCTGTTTTTT
CASSSGRAETGELFF
>TRBV6-6|TRBJ1-2|.|TRBD1
TGTGCCAGCAGCCTGACAGGGTACTATGGCTACACCTTC
CASSLTGYYGYTF
>TRBV15|TRBJ2-1|.|.
TGTGCCACCAGCAGAGGGTCGACTGCAGGGTACAATGAGCAGTTCTTC
CATSRGSTAGYNEQFF
>TRBV9|TRBJ1-5|.|.
TGTGCCAGCAGCGCACTCAGGATGGGGGCCCTCCAGCCCCAGCATTTT
CASSALRMGALQPQHF
>TRBV6-5|TRBJ2-7|.|.
TGTGCCAGCAGTCGTACAGGGTTCTCCTACGAGCAGTACTTC
CASSRTGFSYEQYF
>TRBV6-5|TRBJ2-5|.|.
TGTGCCAGCAGAACCGGGACTTCGGCGGAGACCCAGTACTTC
CASRTGTSAETQYF
>TRBV13|TRBJ2-3|.|TRBD1
TGTGCCAGCAGTTGGACAGGGGGCTTGACCGATACGCAGTATTTT
CASSWTGGLTDTQYF
>TRBV12-5|TRBJ2-7|.|TRBD2
TGTGCTAGTGGTACCCGGACTAGCGGGATTTACGAGCAGTACTTC
CASGTRTSGIYEQYF
>TRBV6-6|TRBJ1-1|.|.
TGTGCCAGCAAAGGGGGTCCGTGGACTGAAGCTTTCTTT
CASKGGPWTEAFF
>TRBV29-1|TRBJ2-3|.|.
TGCAGCGTTGTTATAGTCCACCCTCTAGCTCTCGGCACAGATACGCAGTATTTT
CSVVIVHPLALGTDTQYF
>TRBV29-1|TRBJ2-6|.|.
TGCAGCGCGTTGTCCGGGTCAGTGAGATCTGGGGCCAACGTCCTGACTTTC
CSALSGSVRSGANVLTF
>TRBV29-1|TRBJ2-3|.|TRBD2
TGCAGCGTTGAAGATCCGCCTCGGGAGGGCACAGATACGCAGTATTTT
CSVEDPPREGTDTQYF
>TRBV7-9|TRBJ2-5|.|.
TGTGCCAGCAGCTCAATAGGGGGCGGGAAGAGAGAGGAGACCCAGTACTTC
CASSSIGGGKREETQYF
>TRBV6-1|TRBJ1-2|.|TRBD1
TGTGCCAGCAGTGAAGGGTTAGACAGGGTCGTTGGCTACACCTTC
CASSEGLDRVVGYTF
>TRBV28|TRBJ2-7|.|TRBD2
TGTGCCAGCAGTTTGTCGGGACTACTCTCCGAGCAGTACTTC
CASSLSGLLSEQYF
>TRBV9|TRBJ2-5|.|TRBD2
TGTGCCAGCAGCGTAGCGCGGACTAGCGGAGCCGGTGACCAGTACTTC
CASSVARTSGAGDQYF
>TRBV12-2|TRBJ2-3|.|.
TGTGCAAGTCGCTTACGATCGCGCCACGATAGCACAGATACGCAGTATTTT
CASRLRSRHDSTDTQYF
>TRBV27|TRBJ2-7|.|TRBD1
TGTGCCAGCAGTCCATCACAGGGGGCGCCCGAGCAGTACTTC
CASSPSQGAPEQYF
>TRBV19|TRBJ2-1|.|.
TGTGCCAGTAGTATACCGGGGGAGGCAGGCCATGAGCAGTTCTTC
CASSIPGEAGHEQFF
>TRBV25-1|TRBJ1-2|.|.
TGTGCTACTCGGGTTTTCTATGGCTACACCTTC
CATRVFYGYTF
>TRBV30|TRBJ1-3|.|.
TGTGCCTGGAGGAGAAAAAGAAACACCATATATTTT
CAWRRKRNTIYF
>TRBV15|TRBJ2-5|.|TRBD2
TGTGCCACCAGCAGTTTGCGGGAGGGTGGAGAGACCCAGTACTTC
CATSSLREGGETQYF
>TRBV29-1|TRBJ1-2|.|TRBD1
TGCAGCGTTCTAAGCCAGGGGGCAGACTATGGCTACACCTTC
CSVLSQGADYGYTF
>TRBV28|TRBJ1-5|.|TRBD1
TGTGCCAGCAGTTGGGGACAGACTGAAAATCAGCCCCAGCATTTT
CASSWGQTENQPQHF
>TRBV28|TRBJ1-1|.|TRBD1
TGTGCCAGCAGTTCGCCGGGACAGGATAACACTGAAGCTTTCTTT
CASSSPGQDNTEAFF
>TRBV30|TRBJ2-2|.|.
TGTGCCTGGAGTTTGGTTGGCGGTTGGAACACCGGGGAGCTGTTTTTT
CAWSLVGGWNTGELFF
>TRBV2|TRBJ1-3|.|.
TGTGCCAGCAGTGCGGTGAGCTCTGGAAACACCATATATTTT
CASSAVSSGNTIYF
>TRBV19|TRBJ1-1|.|TRBD1
TGTGCCAGTAGTACCCGACAGGGGGCGAACACTGAAGCTTTCTTT
CASSTRQGANTEAFF
>TRBV19|TRBJ1-2|.|TRBD1
TGTGCCAGTACCTACAGGGGGTCTAACTATGGCTACACCTTC
CASTYRGSNYGYTF
>TRBV5-1|TRBJ2-3|once|.
TGCGCCAGCAGAAATTTCGGTAGCACAGATACGCAGTATTTT
CASRNFGSTDTQYF